This entry features one TCR beta chain sequence. Primers included in the PCR were 60 Vbeta and 13 Jbeta primers. Profiled with immunoSEQ multiplex PCR; TCRdb holds only in-frame clones, not every one. There are 100,000 or so clones in the sample; 70% to 85% occur only once, and about 1.1% lies in the top ten. This sample is part of a study of cytomegalovirus exposure and HLA in healthy donors. This CDR3 has 13 residues. Trimming left V 3 bases short and J 1 base short, with 7 bases between. From germline, CDR1 is MNHEY and CDR2 SMNVEV (reference sequence). V usage is TRBV27 and J usage is TRBJ2-7, with D tentatively TRBD1 (6 bases). Sequenced: PBMCs. This clonotype originated in a woman between 18 and 29 years old in good health and CMV-seronegative. The CDR3: CASSFQGSYEQYF. As DNA, the CDR3 is TGTGCCAGCAGTTTCCAGGGGTCCTACGAGCAGTACTTC.